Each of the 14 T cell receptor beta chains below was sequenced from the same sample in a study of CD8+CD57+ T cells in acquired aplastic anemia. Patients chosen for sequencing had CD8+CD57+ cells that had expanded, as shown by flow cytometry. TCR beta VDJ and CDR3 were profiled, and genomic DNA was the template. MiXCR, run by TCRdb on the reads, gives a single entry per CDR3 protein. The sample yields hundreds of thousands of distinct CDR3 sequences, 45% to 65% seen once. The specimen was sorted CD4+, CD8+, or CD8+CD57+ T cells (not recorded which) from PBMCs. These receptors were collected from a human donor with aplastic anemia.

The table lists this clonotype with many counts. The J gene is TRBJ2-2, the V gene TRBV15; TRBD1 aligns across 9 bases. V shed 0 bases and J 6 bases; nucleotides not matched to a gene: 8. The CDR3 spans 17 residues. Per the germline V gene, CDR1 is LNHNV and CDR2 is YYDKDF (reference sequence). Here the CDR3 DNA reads TGTGCCACCAGCAGAGATTCGGGACAGGGTGTCGCCGGGGAGCTGTTTTTT. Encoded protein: CATSRDSGQGVAGELFF.

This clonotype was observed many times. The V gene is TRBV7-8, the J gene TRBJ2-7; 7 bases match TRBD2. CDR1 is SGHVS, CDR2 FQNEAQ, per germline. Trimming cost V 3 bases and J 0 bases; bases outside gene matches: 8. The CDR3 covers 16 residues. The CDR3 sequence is CASSLKGGSSSYEQYF. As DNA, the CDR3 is TGTGCCAGCAGCTTGAAGGGCGGGAGTAGCTCCTACGAGCAGTACTTC.

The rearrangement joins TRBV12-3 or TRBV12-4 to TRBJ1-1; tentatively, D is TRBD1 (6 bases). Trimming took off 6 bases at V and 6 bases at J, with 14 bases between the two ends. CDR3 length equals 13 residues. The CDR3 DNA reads TGTGCCAGCAGCCCAGGGGTTGAAGCTGAAGCTTTCTTT. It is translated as CASSPGVEAEAFF.

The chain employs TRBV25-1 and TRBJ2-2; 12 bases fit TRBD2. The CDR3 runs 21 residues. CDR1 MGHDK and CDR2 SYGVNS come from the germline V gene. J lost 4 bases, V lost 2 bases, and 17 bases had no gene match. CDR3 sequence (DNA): TGTGCCAGCAGTGAAGCGACAGACAGGGGTCCTAGCGGGAGGGTCACCGGGGAGCTGTTTTTT. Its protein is CASSEATDRGPSGRVTGELFF.

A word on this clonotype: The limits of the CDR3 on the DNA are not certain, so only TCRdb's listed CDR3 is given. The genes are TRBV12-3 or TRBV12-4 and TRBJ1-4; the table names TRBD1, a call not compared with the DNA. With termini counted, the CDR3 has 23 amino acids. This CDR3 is CATELAGISEQFFGPGTPEKLFF.

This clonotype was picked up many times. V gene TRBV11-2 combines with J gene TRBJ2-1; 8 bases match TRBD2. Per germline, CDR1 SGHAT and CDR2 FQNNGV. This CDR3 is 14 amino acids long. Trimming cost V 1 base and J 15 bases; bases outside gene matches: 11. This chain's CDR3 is CASSLAGGPSDRFF. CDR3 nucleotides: TGTGCCAGCAGCTTAGCGGGGGGGCCTTCTGATCGGTTCTTC.

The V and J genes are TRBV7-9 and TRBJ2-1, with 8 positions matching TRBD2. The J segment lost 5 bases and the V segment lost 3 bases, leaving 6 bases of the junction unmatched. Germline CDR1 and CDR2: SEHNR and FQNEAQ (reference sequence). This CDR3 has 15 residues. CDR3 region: CASSLARGENNEQFF. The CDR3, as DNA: TGTGCCAGCAGCTTGGCGCGGGGGGAGAACAATGAGCAGTTCTTC.

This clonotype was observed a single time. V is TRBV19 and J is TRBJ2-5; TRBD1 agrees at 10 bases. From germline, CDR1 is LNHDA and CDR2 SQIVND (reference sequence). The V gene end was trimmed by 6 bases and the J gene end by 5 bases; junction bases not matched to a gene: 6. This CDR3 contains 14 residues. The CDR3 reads CASRKTGGRETQYF. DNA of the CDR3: TGTGCCAGTAGAAAGACAGGGGGCCGGGAGACCCAGTACTTC.

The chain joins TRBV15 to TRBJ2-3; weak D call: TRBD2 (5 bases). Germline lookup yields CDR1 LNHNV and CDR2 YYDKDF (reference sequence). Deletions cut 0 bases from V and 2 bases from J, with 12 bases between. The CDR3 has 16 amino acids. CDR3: CATSRDRAAVTDTQYF. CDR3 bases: TGTGCCACCAGCAGAGATAGGGCAGCGGTCACAGATACGCAGTATTTT.

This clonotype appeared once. CDR3 protein: CASNPGPGGFEQYF. As DNA, the CDR3 is TGTGCCAGCAACCCGGGACCGGGGGGTTTCGAGCAGTACTTC. This chain joins TRBV5-5 and TRBJ2-7, with 7 nucleotides matching TRBD2. The CDR3 consists of 14 residues. The V gene's germline CDR1 is SGHKS and CDR2 YYEKEE (reference sequence). Trimming took 6 bases from V and 6 from J; bases not matched to a gene: 12.

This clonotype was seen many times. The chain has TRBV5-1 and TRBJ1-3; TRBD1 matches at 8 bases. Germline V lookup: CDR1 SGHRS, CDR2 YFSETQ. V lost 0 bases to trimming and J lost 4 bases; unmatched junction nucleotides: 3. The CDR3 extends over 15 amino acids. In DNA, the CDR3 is TGCGCCAGCAGCTTGGCGACAGGGGTCGGAAACACCATATATTTT. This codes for CASSLATGVGNTIYF.

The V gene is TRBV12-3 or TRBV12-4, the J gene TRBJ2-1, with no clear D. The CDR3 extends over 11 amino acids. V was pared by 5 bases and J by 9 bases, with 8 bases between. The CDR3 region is CASSLLLEQFF. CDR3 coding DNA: TGTGCCAGCAGTCTCCTACTTGAGCAGTTCTTC.

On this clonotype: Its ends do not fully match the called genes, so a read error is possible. This CDR3 is CASSLRGQGCGGEPFF. DNA of the CDR3: TGTGCCAGCAGCTTAAGGGGACAGGGTTGCGGCGGGGAGCCGTTTTTT. V usage is TRBV7-6 and J usage is TRBJ2-2; 9 bases are a match to TRBD1. The CDR3 sequence is 16 residues long. Germline V gives CDR1 SGHVS, CDR2 FNYEAQ.

CDR3 coding DNA: TGTGCCAGTAGTATGAGCAGCAATGGCTACACCTTC. Amino acids: CASSMSSNGYTF. The chain couples TRBV19 to TRBJ1-2; no clear D. The CDR3 has 12 amino acids. Germline CDR1 is LNHDA and CDR2 is SQIVND (reference sequence). V lost 3 bases and J 6 bases, leaving 8 bases between the germline ends.